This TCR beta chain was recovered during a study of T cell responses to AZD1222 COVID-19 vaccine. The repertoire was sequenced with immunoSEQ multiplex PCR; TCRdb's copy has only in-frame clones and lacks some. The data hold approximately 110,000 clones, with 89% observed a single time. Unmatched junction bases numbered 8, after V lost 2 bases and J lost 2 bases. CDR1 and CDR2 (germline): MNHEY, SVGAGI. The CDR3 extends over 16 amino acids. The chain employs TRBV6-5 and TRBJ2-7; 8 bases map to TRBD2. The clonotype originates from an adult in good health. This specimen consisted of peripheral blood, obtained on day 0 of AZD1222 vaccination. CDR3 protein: CASSYPPGGGTYEQYF. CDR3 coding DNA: TGTGCCAGCAGTTACCCACCCGGGGGGGGGACCTACGAGCAGTACTTC.